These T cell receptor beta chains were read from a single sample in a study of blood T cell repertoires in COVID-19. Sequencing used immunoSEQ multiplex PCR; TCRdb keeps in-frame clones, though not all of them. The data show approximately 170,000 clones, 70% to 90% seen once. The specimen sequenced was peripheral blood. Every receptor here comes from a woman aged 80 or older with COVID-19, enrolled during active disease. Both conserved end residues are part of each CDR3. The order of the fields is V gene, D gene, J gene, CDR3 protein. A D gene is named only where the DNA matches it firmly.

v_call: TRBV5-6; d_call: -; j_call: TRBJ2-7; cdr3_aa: CASSLGPGGSDEQYF
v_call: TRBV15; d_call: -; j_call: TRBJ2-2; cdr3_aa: CATSRDLQADTGELFF
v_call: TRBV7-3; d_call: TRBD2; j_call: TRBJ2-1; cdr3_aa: CASSQTSHNEQFF
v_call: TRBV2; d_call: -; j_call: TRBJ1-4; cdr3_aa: CASSELTTNEKLFF
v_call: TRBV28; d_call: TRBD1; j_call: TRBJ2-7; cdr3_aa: CAAGGPMIGQYF
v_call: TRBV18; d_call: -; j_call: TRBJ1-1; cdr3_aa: CASSARGDTEAFF
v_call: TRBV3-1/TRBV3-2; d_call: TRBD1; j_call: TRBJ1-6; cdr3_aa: CASSPLGGSSPLHF
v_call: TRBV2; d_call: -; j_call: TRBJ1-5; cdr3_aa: CASSGGRPDQPQHF
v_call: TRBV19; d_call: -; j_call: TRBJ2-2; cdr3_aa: CASSIRQVTGELFF
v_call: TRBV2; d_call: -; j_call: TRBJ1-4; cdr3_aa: CASSELGANEKLFF
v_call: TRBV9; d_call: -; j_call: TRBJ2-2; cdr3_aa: CASSVAGTNTGELFF
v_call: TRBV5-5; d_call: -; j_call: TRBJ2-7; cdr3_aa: CASTPPRGYEQYF
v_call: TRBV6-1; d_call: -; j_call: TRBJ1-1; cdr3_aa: CASSEVYTEAFF
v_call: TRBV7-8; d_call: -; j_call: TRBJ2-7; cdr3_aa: CASSSQYEQYF
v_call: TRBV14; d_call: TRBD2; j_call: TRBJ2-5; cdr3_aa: CASSQGGSGTSGGTQYF
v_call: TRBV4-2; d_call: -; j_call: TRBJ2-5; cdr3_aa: CASSQDRGSETQYF
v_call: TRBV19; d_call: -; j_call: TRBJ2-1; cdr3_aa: CASSILGQADEQFF
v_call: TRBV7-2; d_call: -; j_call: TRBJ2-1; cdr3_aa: CASSLVQGLTYNEQFF
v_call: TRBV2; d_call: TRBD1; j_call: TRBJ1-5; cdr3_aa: CASDRGSPYSNQPQHF
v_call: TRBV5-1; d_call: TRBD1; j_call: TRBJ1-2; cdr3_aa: CASSLGQGNYGYTF
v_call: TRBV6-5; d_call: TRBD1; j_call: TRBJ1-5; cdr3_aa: CASRTGDNQPQHF
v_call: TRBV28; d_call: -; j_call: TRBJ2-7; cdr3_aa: CASSPPGTGYEQYF
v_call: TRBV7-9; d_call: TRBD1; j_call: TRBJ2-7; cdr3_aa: CASSSSGTGNEQYF
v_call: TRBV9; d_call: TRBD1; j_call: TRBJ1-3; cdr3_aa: CASSVRDRVLSSGNTIYF
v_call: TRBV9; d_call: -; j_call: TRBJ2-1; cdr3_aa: CASSVAGFGSYNEQFF
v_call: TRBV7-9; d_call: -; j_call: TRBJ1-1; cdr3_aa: CASSIRQPEAFF
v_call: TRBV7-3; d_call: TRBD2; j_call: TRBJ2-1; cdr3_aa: CASSLYSGPRRDNEQFF
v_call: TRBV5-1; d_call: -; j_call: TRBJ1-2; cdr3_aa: CASSPDTAYGYTF
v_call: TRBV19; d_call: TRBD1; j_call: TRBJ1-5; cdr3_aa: CASSIESYRGFQPQHF
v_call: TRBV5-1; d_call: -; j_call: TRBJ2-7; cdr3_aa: CASSFSGVGSYEQYF
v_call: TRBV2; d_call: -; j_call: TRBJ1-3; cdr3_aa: CASSQDRPDSGNTIYF
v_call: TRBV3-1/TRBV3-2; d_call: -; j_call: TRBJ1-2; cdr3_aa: CASSPLEAIYGYTF
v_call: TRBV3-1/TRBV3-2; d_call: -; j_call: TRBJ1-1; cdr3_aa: CASKETGRNTEAFF
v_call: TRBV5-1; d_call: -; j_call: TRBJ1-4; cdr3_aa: CASSQQGGGGEKLFF
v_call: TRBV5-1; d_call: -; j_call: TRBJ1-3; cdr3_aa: CASTASGGSSGNTIYF
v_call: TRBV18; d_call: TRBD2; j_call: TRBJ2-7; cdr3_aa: CASSPGTSVYEQYF
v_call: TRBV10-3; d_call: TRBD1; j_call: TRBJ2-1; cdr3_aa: CAIGDRQGASNEQFF
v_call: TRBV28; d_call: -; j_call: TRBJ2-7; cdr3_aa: CASSTSARGYEQYF
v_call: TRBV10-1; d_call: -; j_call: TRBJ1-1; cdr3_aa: CASSGGVTTEAFF
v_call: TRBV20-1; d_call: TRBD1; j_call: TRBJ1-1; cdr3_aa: CSAQTGEVAFF
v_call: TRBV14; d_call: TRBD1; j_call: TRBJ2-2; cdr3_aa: CASRQQGAGGTGELFF
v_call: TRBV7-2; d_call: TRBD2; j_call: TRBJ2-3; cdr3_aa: CASSLFKLAGGTDTQYF
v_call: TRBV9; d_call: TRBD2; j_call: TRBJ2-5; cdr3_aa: CASSVLAGASGGETQYF
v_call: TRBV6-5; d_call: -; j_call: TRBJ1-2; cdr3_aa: CASSSQGSGYTF
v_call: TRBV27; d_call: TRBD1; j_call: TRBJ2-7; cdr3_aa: CASSDRGAYEQYF
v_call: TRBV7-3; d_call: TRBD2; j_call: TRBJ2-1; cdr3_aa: CASSERGYNEQFF
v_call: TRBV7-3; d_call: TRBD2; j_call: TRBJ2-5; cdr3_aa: CASSFASGYQETQYF